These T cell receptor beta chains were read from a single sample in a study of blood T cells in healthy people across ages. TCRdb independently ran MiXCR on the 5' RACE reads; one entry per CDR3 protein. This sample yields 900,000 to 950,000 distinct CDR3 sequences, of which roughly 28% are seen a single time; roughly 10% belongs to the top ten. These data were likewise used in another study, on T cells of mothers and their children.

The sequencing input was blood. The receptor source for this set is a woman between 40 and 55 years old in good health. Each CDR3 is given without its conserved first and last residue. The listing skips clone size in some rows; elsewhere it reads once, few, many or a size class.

CDR3aa: ASSLRRDSGVQY
j_gene: TRBJ2-7
abundance: .
v_gene: TRBV7-2

CDR3aa: ASSPNLNSYT
j_gene: TRBJ1-2
abundance: many
v_gene: TRBV12-3/TRBV12-4

CDR3aa: AISERGGSYNEQF
j_gene: TRBJ2-1
abundance: many
v_gene: TRBV10-3

CDR3aa: ASSIAGDPIVGYT
j_gene: TRBJ1-2
abundance: .
v_gene: TRBV13

CDR3aa: SAHRGGQETQY
j_gene: TRBJ2-5
abundance: .
v_gene: TRBV29-1

CDR3aa: ASSLARTVEQY
j_gene: TRBJ2-7
abundance: .
v_gene: TRBV7-9

CDR3aa: AWSWGQAVNQPQH
j_gene: TRBJ1-5
abundance: .
v_gene: TRBV30

CDR3aa: ASSDRNSVRYGYT
j_gene: TRBJ1-2
abundance: .
v_gene: TRBV6-1

CDR3aa: ASSQRGLSTQY
j_gene: TRBJ2-3
abundance: many
v_gene: TRBV11-3

CDR3aa: ASSYEAWGRQF
j_gene: TRBJ2-1
abundance: .
v_gene: TRBV6-5

CDR3aa: ASSQVSGGGTYGYT
j_gene: TRBJ1-2
abundance: .
v_gene: TRBV7-2

CDR3aa: ASSEQGAYYNEQF
j_gene: TRBJ2-1
abundance: few
v_gene: TRBV5-1

CDR3aa: SACREGPNQETQY
j_gene: TRBJ2-5
abundance: many
v_gene: TRBV20-1

CDR3aa: ASSLVSGQNYGYT
j_gene: TRBJ1-2
abundance: .
v_gene: TRBV5-1

CDR3aa: ASSEQRADEQF
j_gene: TRBJ2-1
abundance: .
v_gene: TRBV19

CDR3aa: ASSVGHGRGQSPLH
j_gene: TRBJ1-6
abundance: few
v_gene: TRBV9

CDR3aa: SVGTTGEQF
j_gene: TRBJ2-1
abundance: .
v_gene: TRBV29-1

CDR3aa: ASSYPTDTQY
j_gene: TRBJ2-3
abundance: many
v_gene: TRBV6-2/TRBV6-3

CDR3aa: ASSLSGMKYNTEAF
j_gene: TRBJ1-1
abundance: few
v_gene: TRBV5-1

CDR3aa: SARPPGTGMTKNIQF
j_gene: TRBJ2-1
abundance: .
v_gene: TRBV20-1

CDR3aa: ASSYTMSGLANTEAF
j_gene: TRBJ1-1
abundance: once
v_gene: TRBV6-2/TRBV6-3

CDR3aa: ASSETGLGGYT
j_gene: TRBJ1-2
abundance: many
v_gene: TRBV12-3/TRBV12-4

CDR3aa: ASSPRLAGGTYNEQF
j_gene: TRBJ2-1
abundance: .
v_gene: TRBV18

CDR3aa: ASSLSGSYTQY
j_gene: TRBJ2-3
abundance: few
v_gene: TRBV28

CDR3aa: ASRLTGTETYGYT
j_gene: TRBJ1-2
abundance: few
v_gene: TRBV2

CDR3aa: SARDLERYNEQF
j_gene: TRBJ2-1
abundance: many
v_gene: TRBV20-1

CDR3aa: ASSPRPRGVTSGGEETQY
j_gene: TRBJ2-5
abundance: .
v_gene: TRBV11-2

CDR3aa: ASSLVPLDGGNQPQH
j_gene: TRBJ1-5
abundance: .
v_gene: TRBV5-1

CDR3aa: ANSLGQNSYEQY
j_gene: TRBJ2-7
abundance: few
v_gene: TRBV12-3/TRBV12-4

CDR3aa: SIHRQGLGNEQY
j_gene: TRBJ2-4
abundance: .
v_gene: TRBV29-1

CDR3aa: ASRPPGQGAYNEQF
j_gene: TRBJ2-1
abundance: .
v_gene: TRBV11-2

CDR3aa: ASSLVGRNYEQY
j_gene: TRBJ2-7
abundance: few
v_gene: TRBV7-9

CDR3aa: ASSSTSGGADEQF
j_gene: TRBJ2-1
abundance: few
v_gene: TRBV7-7

CDR3aa: AWSVLSGRTRGYT
j_gene: TRBJ1-2
abundance: .
v_gene: TRBV30

CDR3aa: ATRETGLNTEAF
j_gene: TRBJ1-1
abundance: many
v_gene: TRBV24-1

CDR3aa: ASSQEGGTEAF
j_gene: TRBJ1-1
abundance: few
v_gene: TRBV4-1

CDR3aa: ASSYGGTSSYEQY
j_gene: TRBJ2-7
abundance: .
v_gene: TRBV12-3/TRBV12-4

CDR3aa: ASRSGLNTGAF
j_gene: TRBJ1-1
abundance: .
v_gene: TRBV5-6

CDR3aa: SACEVDRAVGYT
j_gene: TRBJ1-2
abundance: .
v_gene: TRBV20-1

CDR3aa: ATSREAPATNEKLF
j_gene: TRBJ1-4
abundance: .
v_gene: TRBV15

CDR3aa: ASRPTGPTYEQY
j_gene: TRBJ2-7
abundance: .
v_gene: TRBV11-2

CDR3aa: ASSERRDTQY
j_gene: TRBJ2-3
abundance: .
v_gene: TRBV25-1

CDR3aa: ASSQGGQGDEQY
j_gene: TRBJ2-7
abundance: many
v_gene: TRBV4-3

CDR3aa: ASSLGTANNSPLH
j_gene: TRBJ1-6
abundance: few
v_gene: TRBV7-2

CDR3aa: AISEGITQSNEQY
j_gene: TRBJ2-5
abundance: few
v_gene: TRBV10-3

CDR3aa: SVTAKGAPYEQY
j_gene: TRBJ2-7
abundance: few
v_gene: TRBV20-1

CDR3aa: ASTLGGQGADGGNQPQH
j_gene: TRBJ1-5
abundance: few
v_gene: TRBV6-1

CDR3aa: ASSSLRGTDIQETQY
j_gene: .
abundance: .
v_gene: TRBV6-1

CDR3aa: ASSGPTSGGPRSEQF
j_gene: TRBJ2-1
abundance: many
v_gene: TRBV6-4

CDR3aa: AISEGYKNYEQY
j_gene: .
abundance: .
v_gene: TRBV10-3

CDR3aa: ASSFPFDSYEQY
j_gene: TRBJ2-7
abundance: many
v_gene: TRBV28

CDR3aa: ASSVRAGTQETQY
j_gene: TRBJ2-5
abundance: .
v_gene: TRBV9

CDR3aa: SVGRGQDYEQY
j_gene: TRBJ2-7
abundance: many
v_gene: TRBV29-1

CDR3aa: SASRRALNYGYT
j_gene: TRBJ1-2
abundance: few
v_gene: TRBV20-1

CDR3aa: ASSARRGFDEQY
j_gene: TRBJ2-7
abundance: many
v_gene: TRBV12-3/TRBV12-4

CDR3aa: SARASDRGPYGYT
j_gene: TRBJ1-2
abundance: .
v_gene: TRBV20-1

CDR3aa: ASSLLQGAGNEQF
j_gene: TRBJ2-1
abundance: .
v_gene: TRBV28

CDR3aa: ASSSRVPDTQY
j_gene: TRBJ2-3
abundance: .
v_gene: TRBV7-9

CDR3aa: ASSLLQGLASDEQC
j_gene: TRBJ2-1
abundance: .
v_gene: TRBV5-1